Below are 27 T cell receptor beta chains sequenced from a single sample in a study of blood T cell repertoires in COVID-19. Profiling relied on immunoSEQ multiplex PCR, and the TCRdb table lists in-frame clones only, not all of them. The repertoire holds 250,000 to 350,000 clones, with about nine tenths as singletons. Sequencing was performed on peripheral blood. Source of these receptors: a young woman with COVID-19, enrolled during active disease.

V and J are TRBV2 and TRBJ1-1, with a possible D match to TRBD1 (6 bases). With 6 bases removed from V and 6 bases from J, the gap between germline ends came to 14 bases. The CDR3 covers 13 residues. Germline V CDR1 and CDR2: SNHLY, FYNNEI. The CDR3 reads CASRGDTSSEAFF. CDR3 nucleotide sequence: TGTGCCAGCAGAGGGGACACCTCCTCTGAAGCTTTCTTT.

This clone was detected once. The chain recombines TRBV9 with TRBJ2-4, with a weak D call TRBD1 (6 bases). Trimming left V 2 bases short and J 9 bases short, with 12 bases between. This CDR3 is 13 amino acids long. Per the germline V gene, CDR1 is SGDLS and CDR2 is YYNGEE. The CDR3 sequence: CASSVAQGRIQYF. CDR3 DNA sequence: TGTGCCAGCAGCGTTGCCCAGGGGCGCATTCAGTACTTC.

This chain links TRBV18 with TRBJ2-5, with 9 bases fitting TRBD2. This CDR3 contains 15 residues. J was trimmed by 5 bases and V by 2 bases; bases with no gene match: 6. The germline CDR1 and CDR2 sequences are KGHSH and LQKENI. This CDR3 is CASSPTPSGMETQYF. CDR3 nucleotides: TGTGCCAGCTCACCAACGCCTAGCGGGATGGAGACCCAGTACTTC.

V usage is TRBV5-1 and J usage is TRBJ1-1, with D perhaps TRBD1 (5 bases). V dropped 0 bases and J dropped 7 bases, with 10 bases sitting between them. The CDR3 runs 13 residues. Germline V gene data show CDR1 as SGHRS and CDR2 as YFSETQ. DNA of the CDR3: TGCGCCAGCAGCTTGGGTATAGGGGATGAAGCTTTCTTT. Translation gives CASSLGIGDEAFF.

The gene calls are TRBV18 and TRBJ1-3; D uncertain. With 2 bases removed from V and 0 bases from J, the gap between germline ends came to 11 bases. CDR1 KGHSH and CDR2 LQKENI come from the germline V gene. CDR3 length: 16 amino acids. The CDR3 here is CASSPRRASSGNTIYF. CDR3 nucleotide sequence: TGTGCCAGCTCACCAAGGAGGGCCAGCTCTGGAAACACCATATATTTT.

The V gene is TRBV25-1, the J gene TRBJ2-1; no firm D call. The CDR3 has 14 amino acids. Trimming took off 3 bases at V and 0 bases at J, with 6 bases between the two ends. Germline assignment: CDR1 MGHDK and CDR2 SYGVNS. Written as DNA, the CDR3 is TGTGCCAGCAGTGAGCGGTACTCCTACAATGAGCAGTTCTTC. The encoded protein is CASSERYSYNEQFF.

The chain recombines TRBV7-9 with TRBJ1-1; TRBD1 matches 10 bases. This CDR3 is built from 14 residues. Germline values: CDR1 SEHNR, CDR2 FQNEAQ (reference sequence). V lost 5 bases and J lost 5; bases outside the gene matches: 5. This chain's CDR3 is CASSRGQGSTEAFF. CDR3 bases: TGTGCCAGCAGCCGGGGACAGGGGAGTACTGAAGCTTTCTTT.

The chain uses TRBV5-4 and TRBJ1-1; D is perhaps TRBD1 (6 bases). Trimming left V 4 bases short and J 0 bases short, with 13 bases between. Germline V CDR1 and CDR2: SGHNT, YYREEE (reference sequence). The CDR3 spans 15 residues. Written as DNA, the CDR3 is TGTGCCAGCAGCCCAGCAGGGGTAATGAACACTGAAGCTTTCTTT. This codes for CASSPAGVMNTEAFF.

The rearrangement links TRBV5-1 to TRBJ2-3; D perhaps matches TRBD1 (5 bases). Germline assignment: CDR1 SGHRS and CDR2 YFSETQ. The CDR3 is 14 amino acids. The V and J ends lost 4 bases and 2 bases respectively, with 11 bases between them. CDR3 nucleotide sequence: TGCGCCAGCAGCCCTCTGGACAACACAGATACGCAGTATTTT. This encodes CASSPLDNTDTQYF.

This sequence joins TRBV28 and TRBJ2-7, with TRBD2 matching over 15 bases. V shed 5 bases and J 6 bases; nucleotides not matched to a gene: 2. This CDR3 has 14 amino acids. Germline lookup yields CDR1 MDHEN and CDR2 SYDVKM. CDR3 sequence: CASSRTSGGGEQYF. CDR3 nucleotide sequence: TGTGCCAGCAGTCGGACTAGCGGGGGGGGCGAGCAGTACTTC.

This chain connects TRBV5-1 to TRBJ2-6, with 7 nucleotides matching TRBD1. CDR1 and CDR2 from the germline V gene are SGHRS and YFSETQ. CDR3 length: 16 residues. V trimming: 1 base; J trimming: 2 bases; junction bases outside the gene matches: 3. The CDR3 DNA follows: TGCGCCAGCAGCTTGTCAACAGGGGCTGGGGCCAACGTCCTGACTTTC. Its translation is CASSLSTGAGANVLTF.

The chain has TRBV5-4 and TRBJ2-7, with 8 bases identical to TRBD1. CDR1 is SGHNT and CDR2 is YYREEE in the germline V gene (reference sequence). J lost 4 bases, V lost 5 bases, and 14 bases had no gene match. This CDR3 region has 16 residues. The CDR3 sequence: CASSQAPSGGGYEQYF. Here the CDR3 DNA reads TGTGCCAGCAGTCAAGCTCCTTCAGGGGGCGGGTACGAGCAGTACTTC.

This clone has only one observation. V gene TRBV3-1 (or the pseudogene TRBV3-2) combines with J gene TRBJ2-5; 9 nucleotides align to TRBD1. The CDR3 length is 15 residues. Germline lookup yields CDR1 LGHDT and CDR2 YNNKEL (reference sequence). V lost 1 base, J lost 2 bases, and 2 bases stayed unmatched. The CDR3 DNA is TGTGCCAGCAGCCAAGCCGACAGGGGGCAAGAGACCCAGTACTTC. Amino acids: CASSQADRGQETQYF.

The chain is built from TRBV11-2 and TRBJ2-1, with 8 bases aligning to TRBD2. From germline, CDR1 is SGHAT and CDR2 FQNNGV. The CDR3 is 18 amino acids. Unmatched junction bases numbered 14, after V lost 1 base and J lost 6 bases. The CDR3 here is CASSLGGRPSGLFNEQFF. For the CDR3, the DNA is TGTGCCAGCAGCTTAGGGGGGAGGCCTAGCGGGCTTTTCAATGAGCAGTTCTTC.

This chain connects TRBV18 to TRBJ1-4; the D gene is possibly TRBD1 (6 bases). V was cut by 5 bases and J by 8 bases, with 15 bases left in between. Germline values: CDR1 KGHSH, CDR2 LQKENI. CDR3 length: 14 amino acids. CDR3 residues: CASSKQGSVEKLFF. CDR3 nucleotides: TGTGCCAGCTCAAAACAGGGTTCTGTGGAAAAACTGTTTTTT. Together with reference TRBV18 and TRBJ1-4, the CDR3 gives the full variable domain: NAGVMQNPRHLVRRRGQEARLRCSPMKGHSHVYWYRQLPEEGLKFMVYLQKENIIDESGMPKERFSAEFPKEGPSILRIQQVVRGDSAAYFCASSKQGSVEKLFFGSGTQLSVL.

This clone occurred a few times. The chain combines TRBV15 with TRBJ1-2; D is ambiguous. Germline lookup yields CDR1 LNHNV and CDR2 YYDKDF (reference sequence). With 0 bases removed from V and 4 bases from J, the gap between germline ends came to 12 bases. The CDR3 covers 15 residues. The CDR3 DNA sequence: TGTGCCACCAGCAGAGATCACCCAGCGTTCTATGGCTACACCTTC. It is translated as CATSRDHPAFYGYTF.

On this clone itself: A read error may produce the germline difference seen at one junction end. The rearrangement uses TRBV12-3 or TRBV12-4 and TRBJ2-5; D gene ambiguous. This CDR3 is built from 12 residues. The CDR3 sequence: CASGFGEETQYF. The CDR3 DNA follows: TGTGCCAGCGGTTTTGGTGAGGAGACCCAGTACTTC.

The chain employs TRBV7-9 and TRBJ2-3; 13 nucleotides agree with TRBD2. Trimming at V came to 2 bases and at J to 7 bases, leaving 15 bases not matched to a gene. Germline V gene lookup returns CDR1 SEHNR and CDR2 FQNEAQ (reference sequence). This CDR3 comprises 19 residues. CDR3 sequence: CASSLNLRGLAGLANTQYF. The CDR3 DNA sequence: TGTGCCAGCAGCTTAAATTTGAGGGGACTAGCGGGGCTCGCGAATACGCAGTATTTT.

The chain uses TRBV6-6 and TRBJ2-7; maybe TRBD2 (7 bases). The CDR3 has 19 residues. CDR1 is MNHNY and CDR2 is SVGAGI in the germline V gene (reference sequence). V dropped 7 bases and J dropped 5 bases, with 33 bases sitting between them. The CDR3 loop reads CASTRRVRGEGEGHHEQYF. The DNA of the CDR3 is TGTGCCAGCACTCGAAGAGTTAGGGGAGAGGGGGAGGGCCACCACGAGCAGTACTTC.

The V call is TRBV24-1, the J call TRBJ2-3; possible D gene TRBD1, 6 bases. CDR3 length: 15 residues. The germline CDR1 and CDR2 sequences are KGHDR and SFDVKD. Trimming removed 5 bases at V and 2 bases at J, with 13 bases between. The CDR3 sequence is CATSVPGHPTDTQYF. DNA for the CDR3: TGTGCCACCAGTGTCCCGGGACATCCCACAGATACGCAGTATTTT.

The CDR3 sequence: CSVRGEGANEKLFF. DNA of the CDR3: TGCAGCGTCCGGGGTGAGGGGGCTAATGAAAAACTGTTTTTT. This sequence joins TRBV29-1 and TRBJ1-4; D possibly corresponds to TRBD1 (6 bases). CDR1 is SQVTM and CDR2 is ANQGSEA in the germline V gene. V was cut by 6 bases and J by 3 bases, with 14 bases left in between. The CDR3 covers 14 residues.

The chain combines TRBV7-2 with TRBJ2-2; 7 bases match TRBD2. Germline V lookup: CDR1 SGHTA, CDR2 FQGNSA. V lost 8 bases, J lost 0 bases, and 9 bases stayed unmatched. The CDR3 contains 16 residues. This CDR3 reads CASAPFSGSNTGELFF. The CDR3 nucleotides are TGTGCCAGCGCACCGTTTAGCGGGTCGAACACCGGGGAGCTGTTTTTT. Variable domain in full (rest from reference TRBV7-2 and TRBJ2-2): GAGVSQSPSNKVTEKGKDVELRCDPISGHTALYWYRQSLGQGLEFLIYFQGNSAPDKSGLPSDRFSAERTGGSVSTLTIQRTQQEDSAVYLCASAPFSGSNTGELFFGEGSRLTVL.

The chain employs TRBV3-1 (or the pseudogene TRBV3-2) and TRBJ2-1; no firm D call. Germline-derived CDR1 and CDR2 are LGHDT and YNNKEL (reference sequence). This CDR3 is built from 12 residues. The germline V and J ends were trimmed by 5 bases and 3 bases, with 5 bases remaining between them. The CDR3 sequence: CASSGRYNEQFF. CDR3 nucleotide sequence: TGTGCCAGCAGCGGGCGCTACAATGAGCAGTTCTTC.

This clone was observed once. CDR3 amino acids: CSVKDSPYEQYF. In DNA, the CDR3 is TGCAGCGTAAAGGACAGCCCCTACGAGCAGTACTTC. This chain uses TRBV29-1 with TRBJ2-7; the D gene is possibly TRBD1 (6 bases). The CDR3 is 12 residues long. Trimming took 6 bases from V and 2 from J, leaving 11 bases between them. CDR1 and CDR2 (germline): SQVTM, ANQGSEA.

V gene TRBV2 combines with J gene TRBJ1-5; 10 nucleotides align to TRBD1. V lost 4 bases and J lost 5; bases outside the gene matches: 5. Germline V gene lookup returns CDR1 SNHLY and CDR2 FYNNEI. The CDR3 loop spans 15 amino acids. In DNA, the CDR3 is TGTGCCAGCAGTGGACGACAGGGGGCGTATCAGCCCCAGCATTTT. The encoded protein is CASSGRQGAYQPQHF.

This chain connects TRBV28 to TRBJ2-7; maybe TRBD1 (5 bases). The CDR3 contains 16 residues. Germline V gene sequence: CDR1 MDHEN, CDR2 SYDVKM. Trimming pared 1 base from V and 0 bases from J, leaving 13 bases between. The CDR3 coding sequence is TGTGCCAGCAGTTTATTCGCAGGGATTAGCTCCTACGAGCAGTACTTC. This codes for CASSLFAGISSYEQYF.

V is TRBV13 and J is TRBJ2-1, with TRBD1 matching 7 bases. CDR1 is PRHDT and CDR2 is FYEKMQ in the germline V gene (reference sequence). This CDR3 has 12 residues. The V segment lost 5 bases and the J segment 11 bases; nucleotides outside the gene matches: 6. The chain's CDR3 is CASSNGQAQQFF. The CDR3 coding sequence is TGTGCCAGCAGCAATGGACAGGCTCAGCAGTTCTTC.